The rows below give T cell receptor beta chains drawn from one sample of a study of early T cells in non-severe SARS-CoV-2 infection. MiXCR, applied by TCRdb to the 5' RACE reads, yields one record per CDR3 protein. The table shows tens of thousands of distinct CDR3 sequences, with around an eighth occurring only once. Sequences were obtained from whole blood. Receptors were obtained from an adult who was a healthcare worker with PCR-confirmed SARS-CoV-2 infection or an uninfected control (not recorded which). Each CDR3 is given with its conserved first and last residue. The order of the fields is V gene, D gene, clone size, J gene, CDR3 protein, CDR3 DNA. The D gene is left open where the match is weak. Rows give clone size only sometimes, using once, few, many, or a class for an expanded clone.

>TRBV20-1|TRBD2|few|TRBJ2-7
CSARRTSGLPYEQYF
TGCAGTGCTAGAAGGACTAGCGGCCTCCCCTACGAGCAGTACTTC
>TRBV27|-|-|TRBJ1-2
CASRSAPDGYTF
TGTGCCAGCAGATCAGCACCGGATGGCTACACCTTC
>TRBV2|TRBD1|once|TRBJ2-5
CASSSQGALETQYF
TGTGCCAGCAGTTCACAGGGGGCTTTGGAGACCCAGTACTTC
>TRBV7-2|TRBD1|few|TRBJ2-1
CASSYGQGSYNEQFF
TGTGCCAGCAGCTACGGACAGGGGTCCTACAATGAGCAGTTCTTC
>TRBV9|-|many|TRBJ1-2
CASSPAGNYGYTF
TGTGCCAGCAGCCCAGCGGGCAACTATGGCTACACCTTC
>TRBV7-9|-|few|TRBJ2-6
CASSLSLGVNVLTF
TGTGCCAGCAGCTTATCCCTAGGTGTCAACGTCCTGACTTTC
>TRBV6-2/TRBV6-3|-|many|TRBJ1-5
CASRAGLSNQPQHF
TGTGCCAGCAGGGCGGGACTGAGCAATCAGCCCCAGCATTTT
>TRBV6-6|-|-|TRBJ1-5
CASMLGNQPQHF
TGTGCCAGCATGCTAGGCAATCAGCCCCAGCATTTT
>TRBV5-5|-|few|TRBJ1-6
CASSLGADNSPLHF
TGTGCCAGCAGCTTGGGGGCAGATAATTCACCCCTCCACTTT
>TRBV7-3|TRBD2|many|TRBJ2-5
CASSWTSEGTQYF
TGTGCCAGCAGCTGGACTAGCGAGGGGACCCAGTACTTC
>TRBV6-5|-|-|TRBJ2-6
CASSYRPGSGANVLTF
TGTGCCAGCAGTTACCGCCCAGGCTCTGGGGCCAACGTCCTGACTTTC
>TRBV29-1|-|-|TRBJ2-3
CSVGPTGTSTDTQYF
TGCAGCGTTGGCCCGACAGGAACTAGCACAGATACGCAGTATTTT
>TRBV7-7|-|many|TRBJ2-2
CASSLQTGNTGELFF
TGTGCTAGCAGCCTCCAGACAGGGAACACCGGGGAGCTGTTTTTT
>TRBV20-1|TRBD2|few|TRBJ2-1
CSARDPGTSSYNEQFF
TGCAGTGCTAGAGATCCTGGGACTAGCTCCTACAATGAGCAGTTCTTC
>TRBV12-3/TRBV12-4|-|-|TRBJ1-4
CASSFGEGDEKLFF
TGTGCCAGCAGTTTCGGGGAGGGGGATGAAAAACTGTTTTTT
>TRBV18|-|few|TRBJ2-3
CASSPKGHSADTQYF
TGTGCCAGCTCGCCCAAAGGACACTCAGCAGATACGCAGTATTTT
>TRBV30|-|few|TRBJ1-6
CAWRTRGGNSPLHF
TGTGCCTGGAGAACAAGGGGCGGGAATTCACCCCTCCACTTT
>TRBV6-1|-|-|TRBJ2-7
CASSEDHGQGSYEQYF
TGTGCCAGCAGTGAAGACCACGGTCAAGGGTCCTACGAGCAGTACTTC
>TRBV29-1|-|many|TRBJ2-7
CSVDTGNYEQYF
TGCAGCGTTGATACAGGGAACTACGAGCAGTACTTC
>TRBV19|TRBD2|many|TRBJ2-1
CATRGSGRADEQFF
TGTGCCACCCGAGGTAGCGGGAGGGCCGATGAGCAGTTCTTC
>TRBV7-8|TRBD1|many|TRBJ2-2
CASPTGTGELFF
TGTGCCAGCCCGACAGGGACCGGGGAGCTGTTTTTT
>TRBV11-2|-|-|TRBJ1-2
CASSLDPNHRYGYTF
TGTGCCAGCAGCTTAGATCCGAACCACCGGTATGGCTACACCTTC
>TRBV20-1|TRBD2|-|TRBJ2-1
CSAETSAAYNEQFF
TGCAGTGCCGAGACTAGCGCGGCCTACAATGAGCAGTTCTTC